The 26 T cell receptor beta chains listed next were all sequenced from one sample in a study of blood T cells in healthy people across ages. Primed by a sample-barcoded 5' primer and a J-beta primer mix, a second PCR proceeded for about 6 to 11 cycles. TCRdb recomputed calls from the 5' RACE reads with MiXCR, one row per CDR3 protein. The table records about 760,000 distinct CDR3 sequences, more than 55% of them present only once. The sequencing sample was made of blood. The receptors stem from a man aged 35 to 55 in good health.

This clonotype was seen repeatedly, ten times or more. V is TRBV29-1 and J is TRBJ2-3; D might be TRBD1 (6 bases). With 0 bases removed from V and 0 bases from J, the gap between germline ends came to 13 bases. Germline V gene lookup returns CDR1 SQVTM and CDR2 ANQGSEA. This CDR3 contains 16 residues. As DNA, the CDR3 is TGCAGCGTTGAAGATAGGGGGACGGCTAGCACAGATACGCAGTATTTT. The encoded protein is CSVEDRGTASTDTQYF.

This chain uses TRBV7-2 with TRBJ2-1; 7 bases are a match to TRBD2. CDR3 size: 16 residues. CDR1 is SGHTA and CDR2 is FQGNSA in the germline V gene. J was trimmed by 0 bases and V by 3 bases; bases with no gene match: 5. This CDR3 reads CASSFRDYSSYNEQFF. CDR3 in DNA: TGTGCCAGCAGCTTCCGGGACTACAGCTCCTACAATGAGCAGTTCTTC.

This CDR3 reads CASSEENTDTQYF. The DNA of the CDR3 is TGTGCCAGCAGCGAGGAGAACACAGATACGCAGTATTTT. The chain has TRBV5-4 and TRBJ2-3; no firm D call. Germline V lookup: CDR1 SGHNT, CDR2 YYREEE (reference sequence). Trimming stripped 4 bases from V and 2 bases from J, with 8 bases between. The CDR3 has 13 amino acids.

The chain recombines TRBV29-1 with TRBJ1-1; 7 nucleotides agree with TRBD1. V shed 4 bases, J shed 3 bases, and the junction held 11 bases outside the gene matches. CDR1 and CDR2 (germline): SQVTM, ANQGSEA. The CDR3 totals 15 residues. The CDR3, as DNA: TGCAGCGTTGCGGGACAGTTCTCTGGCGACACTGAAGCTTTCTTT. It specifies CSVAGQFSGDTEAFF.

This clonotype was counted once. This rearrangement joins TRBV29-1 to TRBJ2-2; D is undetermined. The CDR3 is 13 residues long. V lost 7 bases and J 4 bases, leaving 13 bases between the germline ends. Germline V gene sequence: CDR1 SQVTM, CDR2 ANQGSEA. The CDR3 DNA reads TGCAGCGCCCCCGCCCACGGCACCGGGGAGCTGTTTTTT. Its translation: CSAPAHGTGELFF.

The V and J genes are TRBV5-1 and TRBJ1-2, with TRBD1 identical over 10 bases. Trimming cost V 0 bases and J 6 bases; bases outside gene matches: 2. The CDR3 is 14 residues long. Per the germline V gene, CDR1 is SGHRS and CDR2 is YFSETQ. The CDR3 DNA reads TGCGCCAGCAGCTTGGCGACAGGGGGCCATGGCTACACCTTC. This sequence encodes CASSLATGGHGYTF.

This clonotype appeared a few times. The rearrangement joins TRBV4-2 to TRBJ2-1; the D gene is possibly TRBD1 (7 bases). Trimming cost V 2 bases and J 14 bases, with 16 bases left between them. From germline, CDR1 is LGHNA and CDR2 YNFKEQ. The CDR3 spans 13 residues. CDR3 in DNA: TGTGCCAGCAGCCAAATAGGAGGGGACAGAAAGTTCTTC. Its translation: CASSQIGGDRKFF.

The chain has TRBV5-1 and TRBJ2-5, with TRBD1 matching 9 bases. This CDR3 is 16 amino acids long. V was pared by 7 bases and J by 11 bases, with 21 bases of the junction left unmatched. Germline values: CDR1 SGHRS, CDR2 YFSETQ. The CDR3 DNA is TGCGCCAGCGGTGACCGACGGGACAGGGCTTCGGGGGAGCAGTACTTC. Protein product: CASGDRRDRASGEQYF.

The genes are TRBV7-3 and TRBJ1-1; the D gene is possibly TRBD1 (6 bases). CDR3 length: 14 residues. CDR1 and CDR2 from the germline V gene are SGHTA and FQGTGA. Trimming cost V 5 bases and J 4 bases, with 14 bases left between them. CDR3 region: CASSLHTGSTEAFF. As DNA, the CDR3 is TGTGCCAGCAGCCTACATACAGGGTCCACTGAAGCTTTCTTT.

This chain links TRBV7-9 with TRBJ1-2, with D possibly being TRBD1 (5 bases). V lost 5 bases, J lost 5 bases, and 15 bases lay in between. This CDR3 has 14 amino acids. Looked up from germline, CDR1 is SEHNR and CDR2 is FQNEAQ (reference sequence). In DNA form, the CDR3 reads TGTGCCAGCAGCGCCAGGGAAGACCTATATGGCTACACCTTC. This codes for CASSAREDLYGYTF.

In the case of this clonotype: One junction end disagrees with the germline gene, perhaps due to a read error. This chain joins TRBV12-3 or TRBV12-4 and TRBJ2-7, with 7 bases identical to TRBD1. This CDR3 spans 14 amino acids. CDR3 region: CASSPGTALYEQYF. As DNA, the CDR3 is TGTGCTAGCAGCCCTGGGACAGCGTTGTACGAGCAGTACTTC.

This clonotype was seen just once. The chain has TRBV6-5 and TRBJ1-5, with D maybe TRBD1 (6 bases). CDR1 and CDR2 from the germline V gene are MNHEY and SVGAGI. V shed 6 bases and J shed 3 bases, with 18 bases lying between them. There are 16 residues in the CDR3. The CDR3 loop is CASSRTGTPFNQPQHF. CDR3 DNA sequence: TGTGCCAGCAGCCGTACAGGGACTCCTTTCAATCAGCCCCAGCATTTT.

The sample holds a few counts of this clonotype. The gene calls are TRBV7-2 and TRBJ1-2; maybe TRBD1 (6 bases). Trimming took 2 bases from V and 8 from J, leaving 24 bases between them. CDR3 length equals 17 residues. Germline CDR1 SGHTA, CDR2 FQGNSA. The CDR3: CASSLRGAVSVKNGYTF. In DNA, the CDR3 is TGTGCCAGCAGCTTAAGGGGGGCGGTCTCAGTTAAGAACGGCTACACCTTC.

This clonotype was observed a few times. J is TRBJ1-1 and V is TRBV12-3 or TRBV12-4; D is uncertain. Trimming took off 5 bases at V and 5 bases at J, with 12 bases between the two ends. This CDR3 is built from 13 residues. CDR3 sequence: CASSPQPRTEAFF. As DNA, the CDR3 is TGTGCCAGCAGTCCACAACCACGGACTGAAGCTTTCTTT.

The genes are TRBV10-3 and TRBJ2-7; a possible D gene is TRBD1 (5 bases). CDR3 length equals 14 residues. Germline lookup yields CDR1 ENHRY and CDR2 SYGVKD. Trimming took 0 bases from V and 3 from J, leaving 9 bases between them. The CDR3 is CAISESATDYEQYF. For the CDR3, the DNA is TGTGCCATCAGTGAGTCGGCGACAGACTACGAGCAGTACTTC.

The V gene is TRBV7-8, the J gene TRBJ1-1, with 10 bases aligning to TRBD1. Per germline, CDR1 SGHVS and CDR2 FQNEAQ. This CDR3 has 14 residues. The J segment lost 11 bases and the V segment lost 5 bases, leaving 11 bases of the junction unmatched. CDR3 bases: TGTGCCAGCAGCCAACCGGGACAGGGGCGTGGGGCTTTCTTT. Translating it yields CASSQPGQGRGAFF. Looking up the rest from reference TRBV7-8 and TRBJ1-1 gives the full variable domain: GAGVSQSPRYKVAKRGQDVALRCDPISGHVSLFWYQQALGQGPEFLTYFQNEAQLDKSGLPSDRFFAERPEGSVSTLKIQRTQQEDSAVYLCASSQPGQGRGAFFGQGTRLTVV.

This clonotype showed up just a few times. The chain joins TRBV5-1 to TRBJ1-5; 8 nucleotides align to TRBD1. CDR1 and CDR2 from the germline V gene are SGHRS and YFSETQ. The length of the CDR3 is 14 residues. V shed 4 bases, J shed 5 bases, and the junction held 5 bases outside the gene matches. The DNA for the CDR3 is TGCGCCAGCAGCATTGGACAGGGCCATCAGCCCCAGCATTTT. This codes for CASSIGQGHQPQHF.

This clonotype was found a few times. This sequence joins TRBV27 and TRBJ2-1; D is undetermined. The germline V gene has CDR1 MNHEY and CDR2 SMNVEV (reference sequence). The CDR3 consists of 13 residues. The V end was cut by 5 bases, the J end by 5 bases, with 10 bases between. The CDR3 loop is CASSHHPNNEQFF. CDR3 coding DNA: TGTGCCAGCAGTCATCACCCCAACAATGAGCAGTTCTTC.

A single count supports this clonotype. The V gene is TRBV18, the J gene TRBJ1-5; 8 bases agree with TRBD1. This CDR3 has 15 residues. In germline, CDR1 is KGHSH, CDR2 LQKENI. Trimming cost V 3 bases and J 2 bases; bases outside gene matches: 3. The CDR3 DNA follows: TGTGCCAGCTCACCGGGACAGGCGGGCAATCAGCCCCAGCATTTT. Translating gives CASSPGQAGNQPQHF.

The CDR3 sequence: CSARVTGLKNTEAFF. The CDR3 nucleotides are TGCAGTGCTAGAGTGACAGGCTTAAAGAACACTGAAGCTTTCTTT. The genes are TRBV20-1 and TRBJ1-1; a possible D gene is TRBD1 (6 bases). The CDR3 sequence is 15 residues long. Germline lookup yields CDR1 DFQATT and CDR2 SNEGSKA (reference sequence). V lost 1 base, J lost 1 base, and 13 bases lay in between.

This rearrangement joins TRBV7-2 to TRBJ1-4, with D possibly TRBD1 on 6 matching bases. Germline V lookup: CDR1 SGHTA, CDR2 FQGNSA. This CDR3 is 16 amino acids long. V was shortened by 5 bases and J by 3 bases, with 16 bases between the two germline ends. The CDR3 loop is CASSRFKGEANEKLFF. DNA for the CDR3: TGTGCCAGCAGCCGGTTTAAGGGGGAGGCTAATGAAAAACTGTTTTTT. The full variable domain, in which reference TRBV7-2 and TRBJ1-4 provide the parts outside the CDR3, is GAGVSQSPSNKVTEKGKDVELRCDPISGHTALYWYRQSLGQGLEFLIYFQGNSAPDKSGLPSDRFSAERTGGSVSTLTIQRTQQEDSAVYLCASSRFKGEANEKLFFGSGTQLSVL.

This clonotype came up a few times. J is TRBJ1-3 and V is TRBV5-1, with no clear D. Germline-derived CDR1 and CDR2 are SGHRS and YFSETQ. Trimming took off 0 bases at V and 0 bases at J, with 7 bases between the two ends. This CDR3 has 15 residues. CDR3 DNA sequence: TGCGCCAGCAGCTTGGATTCCCCCTCTGGAAACACCATATATTTT. Its protein is CASSLDSPSGNTIYF.

In this sample, this clonotype turned up a few times. The V gene is TRBV28, the J gene TRBJ2-7; perhaps D is TRBD1 or TRBD2 (5 bases each). Per germline, CDR1 MDHEN and CDR2 SYDVKM. The CDR3 contains 12 residues. V dropped 8 bases and J dropped 2 bases, with 10 bases sitting between them. The CDR3 sequence: CASGDPAYEQYF. CDR3 DNA sequence: TGTGCCAGCGGGGACCCGGCCTACGAGCAGTACTTC.

This clonotype turned up a few times. The CDR3 DNA follows: TGTGCCATCATGGGGAAACAGTCGAACACCGGGGAGCTGTTTTTT. It translates to CAIMGKQSNTGELFF. The chain employs TRBV10-3 and TRBJ2-2; D is unresolved. Germline V gene data show CDR1 as ENHRY and CDR2 as SYGVKD. Trimming left V 7 bases short and J 0 bases short, with 12 bases between. CDR3 size: 15 residues.

In the case of this clonotype: A clone one base away is much larger, so this may be a read error. V is TRBV3-1 and J is TRBJ1-2; TRBD1 might be the D (6 bases). Trimming took off 6 bases at V and 4 bases at J, with 12 bases between the two ends. In germline, CDR1 is LGHDT, CDR2 YNNKEL (reference sequence). CDR3 length: 13 amino acids. CDR3 coding DNA: TGTGCCAGCAGACAAACAGGGCCCTATGGCTACACCTTC. The encoded protein is CASRQTGPYGYTF.

The chain employs TRBV6-6 and TRBJ2-6, with D perhaps assigned TRBD1 or TRBD2 (6 bases each). This CDR3 region has 14 residues. Deletions cut 8 bases from V and 2 bases from J, with 10 bases between. CDR1 and CDR2 (germline): MNHNY, SVGAGI (reference sequence). CDR3: CASGRGPGANVLTF. DNA for the CDR3: TGTGCCAGCGGACGGGGGCCTGGGGCCAACGTCCTGACTTTC.